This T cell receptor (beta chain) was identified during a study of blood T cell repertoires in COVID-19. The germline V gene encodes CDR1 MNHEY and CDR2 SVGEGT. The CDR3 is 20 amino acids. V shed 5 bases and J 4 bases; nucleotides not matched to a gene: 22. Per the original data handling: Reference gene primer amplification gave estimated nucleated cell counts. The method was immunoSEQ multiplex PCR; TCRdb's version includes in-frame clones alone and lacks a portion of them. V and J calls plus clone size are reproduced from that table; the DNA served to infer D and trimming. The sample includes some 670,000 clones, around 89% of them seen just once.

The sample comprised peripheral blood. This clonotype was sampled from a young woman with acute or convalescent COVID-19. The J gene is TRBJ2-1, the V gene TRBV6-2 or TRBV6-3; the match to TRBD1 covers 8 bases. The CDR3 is CASSPGRQGAFLVAYNEQFF. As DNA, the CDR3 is TGTGCCAGCAGTCCAGGTCGGCAGGGGGCATTCTTGGTTGCGTACAATGAGCAGTTCTTC.